This T cell receptor beta chain was retrieved from a study of a mutant IDH1 vaccine in newly diagnosed glioma. Sequencing was performed with immunoSEQ multiplex PCR; in TCRdb, only in-frame clones are kept and a portion is missing. This table holds approximately 50,000 clones, over 60% found once. The CDR3 length is 14 residues. The V end was cut by 0 bases, the J end by 1 base, with 6 bases between. Germline V gene data show CDR1 as KGHSH and CDR2 as LQKENI. Remarks on this clone: The antigen is not known.

Regarding time point: week 47, end of study. Topical imiquimod accompanied each vaccine dose, which consisted of 300 ug of mutant IDH1 20-mer peptide. Source: PBMCs, taken from a glioma patient whose treatment included an IDH1 peptide vaccine. The TCR originated in a woman aged 40 to 50 with glioma. Some clones in this sample may be carry-over from other donors' samples. V usage is TRBV18 and J usage is TRBJ2-5; D gene uncertain. The CDR3 sequence: CASSPPAGQETQYF. The CDR3 coding sequence is TGTGCCAGCTCACCACCGGCAGGCCAAGAGACCCAGTACTTC.